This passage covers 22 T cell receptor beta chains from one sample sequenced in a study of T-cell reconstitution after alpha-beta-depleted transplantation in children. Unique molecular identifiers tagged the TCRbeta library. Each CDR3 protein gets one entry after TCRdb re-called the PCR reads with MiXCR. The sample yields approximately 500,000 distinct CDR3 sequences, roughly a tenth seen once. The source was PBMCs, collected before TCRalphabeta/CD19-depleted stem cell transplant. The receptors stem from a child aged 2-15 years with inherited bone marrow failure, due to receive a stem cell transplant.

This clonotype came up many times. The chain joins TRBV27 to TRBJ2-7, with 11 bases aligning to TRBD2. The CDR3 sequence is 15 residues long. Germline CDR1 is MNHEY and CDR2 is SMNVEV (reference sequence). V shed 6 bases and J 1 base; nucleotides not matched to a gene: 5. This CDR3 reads CASRLLAGGSYEQYF. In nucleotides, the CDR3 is TGTGCCAGCAGGCTCCTAGCGGGGGGATCCTACGAGCAGTACTTC.

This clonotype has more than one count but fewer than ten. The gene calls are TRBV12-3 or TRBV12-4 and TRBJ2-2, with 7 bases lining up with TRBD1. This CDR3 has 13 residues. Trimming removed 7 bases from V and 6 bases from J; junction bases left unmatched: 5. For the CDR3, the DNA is TGTGCCAGCACCCAAACAGGGGCCGGGGAGCTGTTTTTT. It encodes CASTQTGAGELFF.

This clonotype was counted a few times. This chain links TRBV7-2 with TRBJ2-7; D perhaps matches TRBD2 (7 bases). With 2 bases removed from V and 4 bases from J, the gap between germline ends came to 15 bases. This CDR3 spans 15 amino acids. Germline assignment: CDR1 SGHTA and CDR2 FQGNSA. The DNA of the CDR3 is TGTGCCAGCAGCTTATTTCGGGGGGCCCTTTACGAGCAGTACTTC. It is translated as CASSLFRGALYEQYF.

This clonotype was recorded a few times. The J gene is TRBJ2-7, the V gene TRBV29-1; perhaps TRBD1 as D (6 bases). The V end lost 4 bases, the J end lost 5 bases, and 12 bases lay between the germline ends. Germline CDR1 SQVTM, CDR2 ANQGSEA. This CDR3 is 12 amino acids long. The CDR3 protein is CSVVSRGNEQYF. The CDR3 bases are TGCAGCGTTGTCAGCAGGGGCAACGAGCAGTACTTC.

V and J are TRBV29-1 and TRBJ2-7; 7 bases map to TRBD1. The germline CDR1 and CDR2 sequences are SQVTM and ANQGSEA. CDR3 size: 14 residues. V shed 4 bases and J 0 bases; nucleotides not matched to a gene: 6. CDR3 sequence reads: CSVVRDSHSYEQYF. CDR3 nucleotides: TGCAGCGTTGTCCGGGACAGCCACTCCTACGAGCAGTACTTC.

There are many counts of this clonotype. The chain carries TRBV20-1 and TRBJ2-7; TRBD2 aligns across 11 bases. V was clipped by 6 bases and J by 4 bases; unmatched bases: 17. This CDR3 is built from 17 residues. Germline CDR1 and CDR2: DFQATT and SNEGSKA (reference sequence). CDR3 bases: TGCAGTGCCTTCCCGCCCTGGCTAGCGGGAGGCGGTTACGAGCAGTACTTC. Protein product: CSAFPPWLAGGGYEQYF.

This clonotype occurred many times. Here the CDR3 reads CASSHLAGGVNEQFF. For the CDR3, the DNA is TGCGCCAGCAGCCACTTAGCGGGAGGAGTTAATGAGCAGTTCTTC. V and J are TRBV4-1 and TRBJ2-1; TRBD2 matches at 10 bases. V shed 3 bases and J 7 bases; nucleotides not matched to a gene: 6. The CDR3 has 15 amino acids. Looked up from germline, CDR1 is MGHRA and CDR2 is YSYEKL.

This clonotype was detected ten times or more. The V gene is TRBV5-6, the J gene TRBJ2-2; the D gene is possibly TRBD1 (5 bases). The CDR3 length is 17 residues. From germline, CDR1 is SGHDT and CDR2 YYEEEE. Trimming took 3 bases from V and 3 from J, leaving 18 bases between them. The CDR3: CASSWTLGRTYTGELFF. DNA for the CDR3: TGTGCCAGCAGCTGGACCTTAGGACGGACATACACCGGGGAGCTGTTTTTT.

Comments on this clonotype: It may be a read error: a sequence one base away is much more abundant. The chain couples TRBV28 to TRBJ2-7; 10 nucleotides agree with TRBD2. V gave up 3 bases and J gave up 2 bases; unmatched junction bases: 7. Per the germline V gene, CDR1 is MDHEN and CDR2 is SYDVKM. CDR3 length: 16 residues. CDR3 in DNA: TGTGCCAGCAGTTTTGCAACTAGCGGGAACCCCTACGAGCAGTACTTC. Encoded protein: CASSFATSGNPYEQYF. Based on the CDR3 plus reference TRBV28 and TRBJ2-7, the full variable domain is DVKVTQSSRYLVKRTGEKVFLECVQDMDHENMFWYRQDPGLGLRLIYFSYDVKMKEKGDIPEGYSVSREKKERFSLILESASTNQTSMYLCASSFATSGNPYEQYFGPGTRLTVT.

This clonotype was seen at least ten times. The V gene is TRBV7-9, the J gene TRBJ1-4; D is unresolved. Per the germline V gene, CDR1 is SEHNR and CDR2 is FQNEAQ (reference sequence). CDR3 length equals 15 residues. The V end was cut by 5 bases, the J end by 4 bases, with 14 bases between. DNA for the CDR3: TGTGCCAGCAGCCGGAGTCCGGGTCTTAATGAAAAACTGTTTTTT. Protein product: CASSRSPGLNEKLFF.

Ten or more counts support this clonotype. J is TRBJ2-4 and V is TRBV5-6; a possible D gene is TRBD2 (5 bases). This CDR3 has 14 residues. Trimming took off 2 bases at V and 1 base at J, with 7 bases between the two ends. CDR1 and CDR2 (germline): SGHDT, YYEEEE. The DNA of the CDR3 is TGTGCCAGCAGCTTCGGGGAGGCCAAAAACATTCAGTACTTC. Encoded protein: CASSFGEAKNIQYF.

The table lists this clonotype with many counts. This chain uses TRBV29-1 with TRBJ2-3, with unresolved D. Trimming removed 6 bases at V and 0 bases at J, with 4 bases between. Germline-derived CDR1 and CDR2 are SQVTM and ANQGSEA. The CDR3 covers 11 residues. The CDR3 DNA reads TGCAGCGTCCACAGCACAGATACGCAGTATTTT. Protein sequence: CSVHSTDTQYF.

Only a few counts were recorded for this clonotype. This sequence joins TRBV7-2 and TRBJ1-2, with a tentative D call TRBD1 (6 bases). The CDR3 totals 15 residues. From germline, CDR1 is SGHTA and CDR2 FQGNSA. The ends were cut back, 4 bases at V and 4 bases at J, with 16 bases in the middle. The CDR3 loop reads CASSYREQRIYGYTF. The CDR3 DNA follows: TGTGCCAGCAGCTACAGGGAACAAAGGATCTATGGCTACACCTTC.

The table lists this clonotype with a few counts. The chain's CDR3 is CSAPVERANIQYF. The CDR3, as DNA: TGCAGTGCCCCGGTCGAGAGAGCAAACATTCAGTACTTC. V is TRBV20-1 and J is TRBJ2-4; D not certain. Trimming removed 6 bases at V and 6 bases at J, with 15 bases between. The germline V gene encodes CDR1 DFQATT and CDR2 SNEGSKA (reference sequence). CDR3 length: 13 residues.

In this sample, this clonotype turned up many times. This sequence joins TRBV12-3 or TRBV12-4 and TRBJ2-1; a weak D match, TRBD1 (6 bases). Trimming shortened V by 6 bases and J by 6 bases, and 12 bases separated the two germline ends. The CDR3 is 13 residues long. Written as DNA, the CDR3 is TGTGCCAGCAGCCCAACAGGGTTCAATGAGCAGTTCTTC. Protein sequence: CASSPTGFNEQFF.

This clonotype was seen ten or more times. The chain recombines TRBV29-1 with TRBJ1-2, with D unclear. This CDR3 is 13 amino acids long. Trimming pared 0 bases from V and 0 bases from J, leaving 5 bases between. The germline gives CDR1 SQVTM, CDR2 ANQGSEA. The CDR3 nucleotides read TGCAGCGTTGAAGAATACACTAACTATGGCTACACCTTC. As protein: CSVEEYTNYGYTF.

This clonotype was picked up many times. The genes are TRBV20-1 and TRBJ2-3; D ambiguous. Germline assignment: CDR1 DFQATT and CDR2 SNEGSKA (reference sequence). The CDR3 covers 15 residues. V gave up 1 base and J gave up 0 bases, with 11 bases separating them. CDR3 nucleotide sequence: TGCAGTGCTAGAGGCCAGGTCTCTAGCACAGATACGCAGTATTTT. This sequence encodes CSARGQVSSTDTQYF.

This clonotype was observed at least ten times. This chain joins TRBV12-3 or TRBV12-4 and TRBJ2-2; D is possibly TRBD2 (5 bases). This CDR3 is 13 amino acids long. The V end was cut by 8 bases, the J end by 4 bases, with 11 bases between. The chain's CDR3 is CASGYRGTGELFF. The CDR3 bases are TGTGCCAGCGGTTACCGGGGCACCGGGGAGCTGTTTTTT.

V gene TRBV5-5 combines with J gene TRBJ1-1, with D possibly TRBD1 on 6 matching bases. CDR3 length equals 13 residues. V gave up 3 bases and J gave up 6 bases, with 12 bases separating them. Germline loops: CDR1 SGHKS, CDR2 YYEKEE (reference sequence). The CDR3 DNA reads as TGTGCCAGCAGCTCGGGGGCGTGGGCTGAAGCTTTCTTT. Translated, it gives CASSSGAWAEAFF.

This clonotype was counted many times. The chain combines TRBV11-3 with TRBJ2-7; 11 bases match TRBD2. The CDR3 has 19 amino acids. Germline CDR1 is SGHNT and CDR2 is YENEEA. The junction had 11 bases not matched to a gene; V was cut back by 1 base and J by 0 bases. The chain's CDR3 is CASSLGAPTSGRRSYEQYF. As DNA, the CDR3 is TGTGCCAGCAGCTTAGGGGCCCCCACTAGCGGGAGACGCTCCTACGAGCAGTACTTC.

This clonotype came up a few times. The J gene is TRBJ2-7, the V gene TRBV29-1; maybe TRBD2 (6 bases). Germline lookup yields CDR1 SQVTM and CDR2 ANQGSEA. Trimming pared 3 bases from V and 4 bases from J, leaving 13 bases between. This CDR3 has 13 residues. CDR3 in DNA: TGCAGCGTTGAGACGGGAGTTGAATACGAGCAGTACTTC. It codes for CSVETGVEYEQYF.

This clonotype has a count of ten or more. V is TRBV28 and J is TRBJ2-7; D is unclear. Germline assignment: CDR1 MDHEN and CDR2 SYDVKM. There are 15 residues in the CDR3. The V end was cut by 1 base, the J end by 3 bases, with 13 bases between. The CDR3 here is CASSLFSDPVYEQYF. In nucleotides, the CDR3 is TGTGCCAGCAGTTTATTCTCAGATCCTGTCTACGAGCAGTACTTC.